The 9 T cell receptor beta chains below were found in one sample sequenced in a study of blood T cell repertoires in COVID-19. Generated by immunoSEQ multiplex PCR, the TCRdb table keeps only in-frame clones and is missing some. Found here are roughly 220,000 clones, around 86% of them singletons; the top ten hold 8% to 9%. The sample comprised peripheral blood. All receptors derive from a woman older than 75 with COVID-19, enrolled during active disease.

The chain has TRBV28 and TRBJ2-3; 10 bases are a match to TRBD2. Germline assignment: CDR1 MDHEN and CDR2 SYDVKM. V shed 10 bases and J 1 base; nucleotides not matched to a gene: 5. The CDR3 totals 14 residues. Here the CDR3 DNA reads TGTGCCACCTTTGGGACTAGCGGCACAGATACGCAGTATTTT. Its translation: CATFGTSGTDTQYF.

This clone has ten or more counts. The rearrangement uses TRBV5-1 and TRBJ2-7; TRBD1 agrees at 7 bases. Trimming at V came to 4 bases and at J to 1 base, leaving 8 bases not matched to a gene. The CDR3 is made up of 15 amino acids. CDR1 and CDR2 from the germline V gene are SGHRS and YFSETQ. The CDR3: CASSLQGLGSYEQYF. The CDR3 DNA reads TGCGCCAGCAGCCTACAGGGGCTCGGATCCTACGAGCAGTACTTC.

The chain couples TRBV30 to TRBJ2-5; TRBD2 agrees at 8 bases. This CDR3 spans 17 amino acids. Germline V CDR1 and CDR2: GTSNPN, SVGIG (reference sequence). J was trimmed by 4 bases and V by 4 bases; bases with no gene match: 17. The CDR3 is CAWKNSGGYGGSETQYF. The CDR3 DNA sequence: TGTGCCTGGAAGAACAGCGGGGGCTACGGTGGGTCAGAGACCCAGTACTTC.

At least ten counts were recorded for this clone. The rearrangement joins TRBV13 to TRBJ2-2; the match to TRBD1 covers 7 bases. This CDR3 comprises 15 residues. The ends lost 3 bases at V and 5 bases at J; junction bases unmatched: 6. CDR1 is PRHDT, CDR2 FYEKMQ, per germline (reference sequence). CDR3 sequence reads: CASSFYRGGTGELFF. The CDR3 coding sequence is TGTGCCAGCAGCTTTTACAGGGGCGGTACCGGGGAGCTGTTTTTT.

The chain uses TRBV5-4 and TRBJ1-1; a weak D match, TRBD1 (5 bases). Trimming cost V 2 bases and J 7 bases, with 12 bases left between them. The CDR3 is made up of 13 amino acids. CDR1 and CDR2 from the germline V gene are SGHNT and YYREEE (reference sequence). This CDR3 is CASSFTGAGEAFF. CDR3 coding DNA: TGTGCCAGCAGCTTCACAGGAGCGGGTGAAGCTTTCTTT.

The genes are TRBV7-3 and TRBJ2-5; no reliable D call. Germline CDR1 is SGHTA and CDR2 is FQGTGA. V was shortened by 4 bases and J by 5 bases, with 5 bases between the two germline ends. The CDR3 is 11 amino acids. CDR3 nucleotides: TGTGCCAGCAGCTCCGGGGAGACCCAGTACTTC. This sequence encodes CASSSGETQYF.

In DNA, the CDR3 is TGTGCCAGCAGCCTGACTAGCGGGGGCTTAGGGCAGTTCTTC. This encodes CASSLTSGGLGQFF. The chain links TRBV7-3 to TRBJ2-1, with 12 nucleotides matching TRBD2. Germline V gene data show CDR1 as SGHTA and CDR2 as FQGTGA. There are 14 residues in the CDR3. The junction had 8 bases not matched to a gene; V was cut back by 5 bases and J by 12 bases.

The chain has TRBV29-1 and TRBJ1-2; D is undetermined. The length of the CDR3 is 11 residues. V was cut by 5 bases and J by 5 bases, with 9 bases left in between. Germline values: CDR1 SQVTM, CDR2 ANQGSEA. Here the CDR3 DNA reads TGCAGCGTTCGTCGGGAATATGGCTACACCTTC. Amino acid sequence: CSVRREYGYTF.

The chain employs TRBV15 and TRBJ1-5; D might be TRBD1 (5 bases). The CDR3 runs to 16 residues. The germline CDR1 and CDR2 sequences are LNHNV and YYDKDF (reference sequence). Between the trimmed V and J ends, which lost 4 bases and 5 bases, there was a span of 18 bases. CDR3 protein: CATSTPQGSPDQPQHF. Written as DNA, the CDR3 is TGTGCCACCAGCACCCCCCAGGGATCCCCCGATCAGCCCCAGCATTTT.